This TCR beta chain was profiled in a study of blood T cell repertoires in COVID-19. Across the whole study: The analysed material was cDNA or gDNA that came from T cells, B-cell-depleted T cells, or PBMCs.

Original data processing: Reference gene primer amplification gave nucleated cell count estimates. Using immunoSEQ multiplex PCR, the repertoire was profiled, and TCRdb retains in-frame clones only, with some absent. The DNA gave D and trimming, while V, J and clone size come from that table. The table shows 160,000 or so clones, with roughly 90% occurring only once. Sequenced input: peripheral blood. The sequence was obtained from a man aged 60-69 years with acute or convalescent COVID-19.

The CDR3 DNA reads as TGTGCCAGCAGCCAACCTTCAGGGGGCGGCTCTGGAAACACCATATATTTT. Protein sequence: CASSQPSGGGSGNTIYF. The chain has TRBV4-2 and TRBJ1-3; 8 bases agree with TRBD1. Germline V CDR1 and CDR2: LGHNA, YNFKEQ. The V segment lost 2 bases and the J segment 0 bases; nucleotides outside the gene matches: 6. The CDR3 is made up of 17 amino acids.